Listed below are T cell receptor beta chains from one sample, sequenced in a study of read filtering for tumor transcriptome and immune sequencing. TCRdb redid the calling of the reads with MiXCR, one entry per CDR3 protein. This sample has tens of thousands of distinct CDR3 sequences; around 14% occur once, and the top ten carry around 45%. Sequenced: a population of CD138-negative cells sorted from bone marrow. The receptors derive from a donor aged 40 or over with multiple myeloma. CDR3s include the opening cysteine and the closing phenylalanine or tryptophan. D genes are given only for firm matches. Rows may omit the clone size; those that give it use once, few, many or a size class.

v_call	d_call	j_call	clone_size	cdr3_nt	cdr3_aa
TRBV7-2	TRBD2	TRBJ2-3	many	TGTGCCAGCAGCCAAGACCCCGAAGCTAGCGGGAGGATCACAGATACGCAGTATTTT	CASSQDPEASGRITDTQYF
TRBV30	.	TRBJ1-1	few	TGTGCCTGGAGTGTAAAGAACACTGAAGCTTTCTTT	CAWSVKNTEAFF
TRBV28	TRBD2	TRBJ2-7	many	TGTGCCAGCAGCCTGACTAGCGGGAGGTTCGAGCAGTACTTC	CASSLTSGRFEQYF
TRBV10-3	.	TRBJ1-6	many	TGTGCCATCAGTGAGTCGTTTGGAAGGTCACCCCTCCACTTT	CAISESFGRSPLHF
TRBV28	TRBD1	TRBJ2-2	few	TGTGCCATACGGACAGGGGGGTCCACCGGGGAGCTGTTTTTT	CAIRTGGSTGELFF
TRBV7-9	TRBD1	TRBJ2-2	many	TGTGCCAGCAGACCGACAGGGAGGAACACCGGGGAGCTGTTTTTT	CASRPTGRNTGELFF
TRBV12-3/TRBV12-4	.	TRBJ2-5	few	TGTGCCAGCAGTCCATTTGGGACCCAGTACTTC	CASSPFGTQYF
TRBV29-1	.	TRBJ2-1	many	TGCAGCGGGGGACTTAACAACAATGAGCAGTTCTTC	CSGGLNNNEQFF
TRBV4-1	TRBD1	TRBJ2-1	many	TGCGCCAGTAGGGACAACAGGGGAAGCTCCTACAATGAGCAGTTCTTC	CASRDNRGSSYNEQFF
TRBV28	.	TRBJ2-3	.	TGTGCCAGCAGTTGGATGGGACCAGATACGCAGTATTTT	CASSWMGPDTQYF
TRBV5-1	.	TRBJ2-1	many	TGCGCCAGCAGCTGGACCTACAATGAGCAGTTCTTC	CASSWTYNEQFF
TRBV18	.	TRBJ2-7	many	TGTGCCAGCTCACCCGAGGGGTACGAGCAGTACTTC	CASSPEGYEQYF
TRBV20-1	.	TRBJ1-2	many	TGCAGTGCTAGTGGAGGCGCGGGGGGGGGCTACACCTTC	CSASGGAGGGYTF
TRBV7-9	.	TRBJ1-6	many	TGTGCCAGCAGCTTAGGACGCCGGCGGCCGCATAATTCACCCCTCCACTTT	CASSLGRRRPHNSPLHF
TRBV7-8	.	TRBJ2-3	many	TGTGCCAGCAGCTTCGGGGGGCCCGATACGCAGTATTTT	CASSFGGPDTQYF
TRBV20-1	TRBD1	TRBJ1-1	many	TGCAGTGCTGATAGGACAGGGATGAACACTGAAGCTTTCTTT	CSADRTGMNTEAFF
TRBV7-6	.	TRBJ1-3	few	TGTGCCAGCAGCGAGCCAAGGGGTTCTGGAAACACCATATATTTT	CASSEPRGSGNTIYF
TRBV11-2	.	TRBJ2-7	many	TGTGCCAGCAGCTTGAGGGACGAGCAGTACTTC	CASSLRDEQYF
TRBV29-1	.	TRBJ2-2	.	TGCAGCGTTTGGGACGATAGGACCGGGGAGCTGTTTTTT	CSVWDDRTGELFF
TRBV5-1	.	TRBJ1-1	many	TGCGCCAGCAGCTTGGAAGGGGGTAGGGAAGCTTTCTTT	CASSLEGGREAFF
TRBV11-3	TRBD1	TRBJ1-2	many	TGTGCCAGCAGCACGACAGGGGCCTATGGCTACACCTTC	CASSTTGAYGYTF
TRBV29-1	.	TRBJ2-1	many	TGCAGCGTTGAAGATCAAGAGGGGGGAGACAATGAGCAGTTCTTC	CSVEDQEGGDNEQFF
TRBV29-1	.	TRBJ2-1	many	TGCAGCGTTGACGGTACCTACAATGAGCAGTTCTTC	CSVDGTYNEQFF
TRBV12-3/TRBV12-4	TRBD1	TRBJ1-1	.	TGTGCCAGCAGCCTCTCCCGGGACAGTGAAGCTTTCTTT	CASSLSRDSEAFF
TRBV11-3	TRBD1	TRBJ2-2	.	TGTGCCAGCAGCTTAGATCCCGGGACAGGGAGGAACACCGGGGAGCTGTTTTTT	CASSLDPGTGRNTGELFF
TRBV4-1	.	TRBJ1-5	many	TGCGCCAGCAGCCAAGCGGAAGGATATCAGCCCCAGCATTTT	CASSQAEGYQPQHF
TRBV25-1	TRBD2	TRBJ2-1	many	TGTGCCAGCGCAACCCTAGCGGGAGTGTATGAGCAGTTCTTC	CASATLAGVYEQFF
TRBV5-5	TRBD1	TRBJ2-1	few	TGTGCCAGCACCCTTAGGGGACAGGGGACGACAAATGAGCAGTTCTTC	CASTLRGQGTTNEQFF
TRBV27	TRBD1	TRBJ2-3	few	TGTGCCAGCAGTTTCACCGGGACAGGGGTGGGGGGCACAGATATGCAGTATTTT	CASSFTGTGVGGTDMQYF
TRBV5-1	.	TRBJ2-1	many	TGCGCCAGCAGCTTTTCCGGGACGCACAATGAGCAGTTCTTC	CASSFSGTHNEQFF
TRBV6-5	.	TRBJ2-4	many	TGTGCCAGCAGCGAACTAGTAGCCAAAAACATTCAGTACTTC	CASSELVAKNIQYF
TRBV6-2/TRBV6-3	.	TRBJ1-3	.	TGTGCCGGCAGTTACTCGACGAGGGGACACTCTGGAAACACCATATATTTT	CAGSYSTRGHSGNTIYF
TRBV29-1	.	TRBJ1-1	many	TGCAGCGTTGATACGAACACTGAAGCTTTCTTT	CSVDTNTEAFF
TRBV29-1	TRBD1	TRBJ1-1	.	TGCAGCGTAAGACCCGGGACAGGGCTGAGGACTGAAGCTTTCTTT	CSVRPGTGLRTEAFF
TRBV11-1	.	TRBJ2-1	.	TGTGCCAGCAGCTCCCTGGGACAGAGGGGGGACGAGCAGTTCTTC	CASSSLGQRGDEQFF
TRBV20-1	.	TRBJ2-7	.	TGCGGGGCCACACCTTACGGGAGTTCCCACGAGCAGTACTTC	CGATPYGSSHEQYF
TRBV6-2/TRBV6-3	.	TRBJ2-2	many	TGTGCCAGCTGCCCGGGGACACATGCCGGGGAGCTGTTTTTT	CASCPGTHAGELFF
TRBV29-1	TRBD1	TRBJ2-1	many	TGCAGCGCTGGGGGACAGGGGGCTGGTGAGCAGTTCTTC	CSAGGQGAGEQFF
TRBV20-1	TRBD2	TRBJ2-7	many	TGCAGTGCTCTACTAGCGGGAGGGACTTACGAGCAGTACTTC	CSALLAGGTYEQYF
TRBV25-1	.	TRBJ2-7	many	TGTGCCAGCAGTGACTCCTACGAGCAGTACTTC	CASSDSYEQYF
TRBV5-1	.	TRBJ2-2	many	TGCGCCAGCCTTAGCGGCCTTGGACCCGGGGAGCTGTTTTTT	CASLSGLGPGELFF
TRBV29-1	.	TRBJ1-4	many	TGCAGCGTTGAGGGGGGCCTAAAAGAAAAACTGTTTTTT	CSVEGGLKEKLFF
TRBV29-1	.	TRBJ2-2	.	TGCAGCGTTGTAAGGCAGGGAGCCGGGGAGCTGTTTTTT	CSVVRQGAGELFF
TRBV7-3	.	TRBJ2-1	many	TGTGCCAGCACCCCCTCTCGGTCACGATCATACAATGAGCAGTTCTTC	CASTPSRSRSYNEQFF
TRBV7-2	.	TRBJ2-2	many	TGTGCCAGCAGCTTAGCGCCCTCCAGGGAGCTGTTTTTT	CASSLAPSRELFF
TRBV14	.	TRBJ1-2	many	TGTGCCAGCAGCCAAGAAGAGTCCCATAACTATGGCTACACCTTC	CASSQEESHNYGYTF
TRBV6-5	.	TRBJ1-1	many	TGTGCCAGCAGTTACGGGAGCGGGTCTGAAGCTTTCTTT	CASSYGSGSEAFF
TRBV20-1	TRBD2	TRBJ2-5	.	TGCAGTGCTATGCCTAGCGGGCTCGGGACCCAGTACTTC	CSAMPSGLGTQYF
TRBV7-9	.	TRBJ1-2	many	TGTGCCAGCAGCTCGCCCCAGATGACTAACTATGGCTACACCTTC	CASSSPQMTNYGYTF
TRBV4-1	.	TRBJ2-2	many	TGCGCCAGCAGCCAAGGGTTAACCGGGGAGCTGTTTTTT	CASSQGLTGELFF
TRBV5-4	TRBD2	TRBJ2-1	many	TGTGCCAGCAGCTTGGGAGGGACTAGCGGGTTAAATGAGCAGTTCTTC	CASSLGGTSGLNEQFF
TRBV9	TRBD1	TRBJ1-1	many	TGTGCCAGCAGCGGGGGGACAGGGGTGGACACTGAAGCTTTCTTT	CASSGGTGVDTEAFF
TRBV7-8	.	TRBJ1-3	.	TGTGCCAGCAGCTTACAGGGCTCTGGAAACACCATATATTTT	CASSLQGSGNTIYF
TRBV2	TRBD1	TRBJ1-5	many	TGTGCCAGCAGTCCCCCGGACAGGGGGAATCAGCCCCAGCATTTT	CASSPPDRGNQPQHF
TRBV29-1	TRBD2	TRBJ2-1	many	TGCAGCGTTGCCAGACTAGCGGGAGGCAATGAGCAGTTCTTC	CSVARLAGGNEQFF